This T cell receptor beta chain was recovered during a study of T cell responses to AZD1222 COVID-19 vaccine. Remarks on this clone: Its target is not known.

The assay was immunoSEQ multiplex PCR, and TCRdb's table has in-frame clones only and misses some. The table lists 150,000 to 200,000 clones, 88% of them singletons. Pooling of second doses given at about 4 or about 12 weeks was done. Regarding the study as a whole: Among vaccine-associated CD4 TCRs, coverage spanned spike, with dominance at 160-218 and 743-854. Most donors were white British and more were female, and clonal diversity was possibly underestimated.

The V gene end was trimmed by 4 bases and the J gene end by 2 bases; junction bases not matched to a gene: 4. The CDR3 sequence is 15 residues long. The V gene's germline CDR1 is SGHDT and CDR2 YYEEEE. This receptor was obtained from an adult who received the AZD1222 COVID-19 vaccine. Sequencing used peripheral blood, obtained 28 days after the second AZD1222 dose. The chain combines TRBV5-6 with TRBJ2-1; TRBD1 matches 9 bases. CDR3 nucleotide sequence: TGTGCCAGCAGCGTCCGGGACAGGGCCTACAATGAGCAGTTCTTC. It translates to CASSVRDRAYNEQFF.